This T cell receptor (beta chain) was observed in a study of T cells in Graves' hyperthyroidism and ophthalmopathy. This clonotype appeared many times. The antigen remains unidentified. Points from the study as a whole: Most clonotypes expanded in the thyroid (above 0.001) were also present in blood.

There were TCR beta CDR3 regions amplified from RNA transcripts. The HTBI set primed first-round TCR CDR3 RT-PCR. One entry per CDR3 protein, called by TCRdb with MiXCR from the multiplex PCR reads. This table holds 270,000 or so distinct CDR3 sequences, 13% to 15% found once. With 5 bases clipped from V and 2 bases from J, the junction kept 8 bases outside the gene matches. The germline gives CDR1 MDHEN, CDR2 SYDVKM. The CDR3 has 17 residues. This TCR derives from a woman aged 50 to 65 with Graves' hyperthyroidism that later progressed to Graves' ophthalmopathy. This chain links TRBV28 with TRBJ2-1, with 11 bases lining up with TRBD2. Sequenced input: blood. The CDR3 sequence: CASSLRTTSGTYNEQFF. DNA of the CDR3: TGTGCCAGCAGTCTTAGGACGACTAGCGGGACCTACAATGAGCAGTTCTTC.